Reported below is one T cell receptor (beta chain). It lacks a known antigen. No much larger clone is present one base from it, and per-base qualities are unavailable. The source of the sample is a study of blood T cell repertoires in COVID-19 (dated by TCRdb to 2020 to 2022). Background on the whole study: Samples covering the acute and convalescent phases of COVID-19 were provided by collaborators in the United States, Italy and Spain. Where HLA class I and class II types were available, the types were taken from metadata supplied by the sample provider, not from assay-based typing. The samples were drawn from the first 160 participants of the ongoing ImmuneRACE study and from under 1,500 subjects provided by 6 global collaborators. Nearly every sample came with metadata listing a de-identified subject ID, COVID-19 status, age in years and sex. The repertoires were released in a freely available public database meant as a resource for research on the immune response to SARS-CoV-2. The material from the prospective study consisted of cDNA or gDNA derived from T cells, B-cell-depleted T cells, or PBMCs. The dataset comprised deeply sampled blood TCRbeta repertoires from subjects exposed to, actively infected with, or recovered from COVID-19.

The immunoSEQ Assay, a bias-controlled multiplex PCR, was used to amplify TCRbeta CDR3 regions from genomic DNA. The published analysis was carried out like this. Nucleated cell counts per sample were estimated from amplification of reference gene primers within the assay. To quantify the absolute abundance of each unique TCRbeta CDR3 rearrangement, sequence reads were collapsed and filtered. For each sample, productive Simpson clonality was calculated by taking the square root of Simpson's diversity index across productive rearrangements. Drawn from immuneACCESS, this table holds only the in-frame rearrangements with V and J called that TCRdb kept. Clones are partly lost; checked studies trace under half to an unresolved V gene and leave the rest unexplained. V and J calls and clone size come straight from that table; D and trimming were deduced from the DNA. Across this sample there are roughly 26,000 clones, with about 90% seen only once. The top ten constitute about 3% of the sample.

The collaborating institutions used their own protocols to collect whole blood in K2EDTA tubes. For TCRbeta analysis, collaborators shipped samples as frozen whole blood, isolated PBMCs, or DNA extracted from either of those sample types. Counted from cysteine to phenylalanine, this CDR3 has 13 amino acids. Only the CDR3 DNA stays, 39 bases, in frame from base 1. In the germline V gene (reference sequence), CDR1 corresponds to SEHNR and CDR2 to FQNEAQ. V gives up 2 bases and J gives up 7 bases, and the segment between their germline ends measures 11 bases. What the work shows at the level of the full study, not this receptor alone: The amount of clinical and demographic metadata varied by source and participant and was provided uncurated.

The sample taken for sequencing was peripheral blood. The chain links TRBV7-9 with TRBJ1-2; the D gene is possibly TRBD1, with 6 bases matching. The source is a human donor in a cohort sampled during active COVID-19. CDR3 loop: CASSLSGAGGYTF. The nucleotides are TGTGCCAGCAGCTTATCAGGGGCGGGTGGCTACACCTTC. The reference TRBV7-9 and TRBJ1-2 proteins fill in what lies around the CDR3, so the full variable domain reads DTGVSQNPRHKITKRGQNVTFRCDPISEHNRLYWYRQTLGQGPEFLTYFQNEAQLEKSRLLSDRFSAERPKGSFSTLEIQRTEQGDSAMYLCASSLSGAGGYTFGSGTRLTVV.